Following are 21 T cell receptor beta chains from one sample sequenced in a study of a mutant IDH1 vaccine in newly diagnosed glioma. Time point indicated: baseline, week 1 (first vaccination visit). Treatment denoted: pre-vaccination baseline after standard-of-care therapy. Sequencing was performed with immunoSEQ multiplex PCR; in TCRdb, only in-frame clones are kept and a portion is missing. In the table there are around 37,000 clones, roughly 92% of which are singletons. The source material was PBMCs, sampled from a glioma patient treated with radiotherapy, temozolomide or both. The receptors stem from a man aged 18 to 30 with glioma.

The V and J genes are TRBV5-1 and TRBJ2-5; a possible D gene is TRBD1 (6 bases). Germline V gene data show CDR1 as SGHRS and CDR2 as YFSETQ. V was shortened by 4 bases and J by 2 bases, with 12 bases between the two germline ends. This CDR3 spans 14 amino acids. The CDR3 is CASSPRQVQETQYF. DNA for the CDR3: TGCGCCAGCAGCCCACGACAGGTTCAAGAGACCCAGTACTTC.

The V call is TRBV30, the J call TRBJ1-1, with D tentatively TRBD1 (5 bases). The CDR3 covers 12 residues. Trimming took 5 bases from V and 9 from J, leaving 16 bases between them. CDR1 GTSNPN and CDR2 SVGIG come from the germline V gene (reference sequence). CDR3 in amino acids: CAWGTIGGQAFF. The CDR3 DNA reads TGTGCCTGGGGAACTATCGGGGGACAAGCTTTCTTT.

V and J are TRBV6-5 and TRBJ2-7; maybe TRBD2 (6 bases). Trimming removed 7 bases at V and 4 bases at J, with 14 bases between. The germline gives CDR1 MNHEY, CDR2 SVGAGI. The CDR3 runs 13 residues. The CDR3 loop reads CASTGGVGYEQYF. The CDR3 DNA sequence: TGTGCCAGCACCGGGGGAGTTGGTTACGAGCAGTACTTC.

The chain joins TRBV15 to TRBJ1-5; 7 bases agree with TRBD1. The V segment lost 4 bases and the J segment 4 bases; nucleotides outside the gene matches: 10. CDR1 and CDR2 from the germline V gene are LNHNV and YYDKDF (reference sequence). The CDR3 consists of 16 residues. The CDR3 sequence: CATSTLDRSPNQPQHF. The CDR3 coding sequence is TGTGCCACCAGCACCCTGGACAGGAGCCCGAATCAGCCCCAGCATTTT.

The chain employs TRBV6-1 and TRBJ2-3; the match to TRBD2 covers 10 bases. Per the germline V gene, CDR1 is MNHNS and CDR2 is SASEGT. The junction had 0 bases not matched to a gene; V was cut back by 2 bases and J by 4 bases. CDR3 length equals 14 residues. The CDR3 protein is CASSELAGADTQYF. CDR3 coding DNA: TGTGCCAGCAGTGAACTAGCGGGAGCAGATACGCAGTATTTT.

The rearrangement joins TRBV15 to TRBJ2-1, with 10 bases aligning to TRBD2. V dropped 3 bases and J dropped 3; count of bases not matched to a gene: 8. The CDR3 runs 17 residues. The germline gives CDR1 LNHNV, CDR2 YYDKDF (reference sequence). The CDR3 coding sequence is TGTGCCACCAGCAGCAGAGCGGGAGGGCCGAACTACAATGAGCAGTTCTTC. It yields the protein CATSSRAGGPNYNEQFF.

The rearrangement joins TRBV20-1 to TRBJ1-2; D is perhaps TRBD1 (5 bases). Trimming left V 6 bases short and J 7 bases short, with 12 bases between. This CDR3 spans 11 amino acids. CDR1 and CDR2 from the germline V gene are DFQATT and SNEGSKA (reference sequence). CDR3 DNA sequence: TGCAGTGCATGGGGGAAGGGTGGCTACACCTTC. It yields the protein CSAWGKGGYTF.

A single count supports this clone. The genes are TRBV7-2 and TRBJ2-6; TRBD1 might be the D (5 bases). Deletions cut 1 base from V and 13 bases from J, with 14 bases between. From germline, CDR1 is SGHTA and CDR2 FQGNSA. The CDR3 length is 14 residues. The CDR3 region is CASSLEGAQGVLTF. In DNA, the CDR3 is TGTGCCAGCAGCTTAGAAGGGGCCCAAGGAGTCCTGACTTTC.

The genes are TRBV11-2 and TRBJ1-6; D gene unclear. Per germline, CDR1 SGHAT and CDR2 FQNNGV. V lost 0 bases, J lost 11 bases, and 14 bases lay in between. The CDR3 totals 15 residues. The CDR3 DNA reads TGTGCCAGCAGCTTAGATTCCGCAGGTTTCCCACCCCTCCACTTT. It specifies CASSLDSAGFPPLHF.

The chain recombines TRBV7-8 with TRBJ1-5; D is ambiguous. The ends were cut back, 0 bases at V and 0 bases at J, with 9 bases in the middle. This CDR3 has 16 amino acids. Looked up from germline, CDR1 is SGHVS and CDR2 is FQNEAQ. CDR3: CASSLATDLSNQPQHF. For the CDR3, the DNA is TGTGCCAGCAGCTTAGCGACGGACCTTAGCAATCAGCCCCAGCATTTT.

The rearrangement links TRBV7-9 to TRBJ2-7; D is uncertain. Trimming left V 4 bases short and J 0 bases short, with 16 bases between. CDR1 is SEHNR, CDR2 FQNEAQ, per germline (reference sequence). The CDR3 contains 16 residues. CDR3 sequence (DNA): TGTGCCAGCAGCTCGTCCGGTCAGGCCCACTCCTACGAGCAGTACTTC. Translated, it gives CASSSSGQAHSYEQYF.

This clone was seen only once. V and J are TRBV2 and TRBJ1-2; TRBD1 agrees at 8 bases. This CDR3 is built from 16 residues. V dropped 0 bases and J dropped 6; count of bases not matched to a gene: 9. CDR1 is SNHLY and CDR2 is FYNNEI in the germline V gene. Here the CDR3 DNA reads TGTGCCAGCAGTGAAGCGCCGAATACAGGGGGTAATGGCTACACCTTC. Protein: CASSEAPNTGGNGYTF.

The chain is built from TRBV28 and TRBJ2-3, with D unresolved. The CDR3 runs to 15 residues. Germline CDR1 is MDHEN and CDR2 is SYDVKM. Trimming stripped 5 bases from V and 2 bases from J, with 14 bases between. CDR3 in DNA: TGTGCCAGCAGTCCCATCCTTAGTCCCACAGATACGCAGTATTTT. The encoded protein is CASSPILSPTDTQYF.

The rearrangement links TRBV5-4 to TRBJ2-1; possibly TRBD2 for D (6 bases). The CDR3 runs to 17 residues. Germline CDR1 is SGHNT and CDR2 is YYREEE (reference sequence). Trimming took 4 bases from V and 0 from J, leaving 17 bases between them. This CDR3 is CASSGVEGGSSYNEQFF. The CDR3 nucleotides are TGTGCCAGCAGCGGGGTGGAGGGCGGCAGCTCCTACAATGAGCAGTTCTTC. The full variable domain, in which reference TRBV5-4 and TRBJ2-1 provide the parts outside the CDR3, is ETGVTQSPTHLIKTRGQQVTLRCSSQSGHNTVSWYQQALGQGPQFIFQYYREEENGRGNFPPRFSGLQFPNYSSELNVNALELDDSALYLCASSGVEGGSSYNEQFFGPGTRLTVL.

The CDR3 loop is CASSLRTGGSYEQYF. The CDR3 region has the DNA TGTGCCAGCAGCTTGCGGACAGGGGGCTCCTACGAGCAGTACTTC. The chain employs TRBV7-6 and TRBJ2-7; 10 bases align to TRBD1. The CDR3 has 15 amino acids. After removal of 3 bases from V and 0 bases from J, the junction contained 2 bases not matched to a gene. Germline V lookup: CDR1 SGHVS, CDR2 FNYEAQ. The complete variable domain, with remaining parts taken from reference TRBV7-6 and TRBJ2-7, reads GAGVSQSPRYKVTKRGQDVALRCDPISGHVSLYWYRQALGQGPEFLTYFNYEAQQDKSGLPNDRFSAERPEGSISTLTIQRTEQRDSAMYRCASSLRTGGSYEQYFGPGTRLTVT.

This sequence joins TRBV2 and TRBJ1-1; D call uncertain. This CDR3 comprises 14 residues. V was trimmed by 3 bases and J by 1 base, leaving 9 bases between them. CDR1 SNHLY and CDR2 FYNNEI come from the germline V gene. The CDR3 sequence: CASSDIPWNTEAFF. Written as DNA, the CDR3 is TGTGCCAGCAGTGACATCCCGTGGAACACTGAAGCTTTCTTT.

Only one count was recorded for this clone. This chain joins TRBV10-3 and TRBJ1-2; D might be TRBD1 (5 bases). The CDR3 contains 15 residues. Germline CDR1 is ENHRY and CDR2 is SYGVKD. Trimming pared 6 bases from V and 4 bases from J, leaving 18 bases between. The CDR3 here is CAIRSTTGRTYGYTF. In DNA form, the CDR3 reads TGTGCCATCAGAAGCACCACGGGACGGACCTATGGCTACACCTTC.

J is TRBJ2-7 and V is TRBV19, with D maybe TRBD1 (6 bases). Trimming left V 3 bases short and J 3 bases short, with 12 bases between. Germline V CDR1 and CDR2: LNHDA, SQIVND (reference sequence). This CDR3 is 14 amino acids long. The CDR3 nucleotides read TGTGCCAGTAGTATGGAGCAGGGGTTCTACGAGCAGTACTTC. Amino acid sequence: CASSMEQGFYEQYF.

The chain combines TRBV27 with TRBJ2-2; TRBD2 might be the D (5 bases). The V gene lost 0 bases and the J gene lost 2 bases, with 13 bases spanning the gap. Germline V lookup: CDR1 MNHEY, CDR2 SMNVEV (reference sequence). The CDR3 length is 17 residues. As DNA, the CDR3 is TGTGCCAGCAGTTTATCCGGGTGGCGGGCCAACACCGGGGAGCTGTTTTTT. It is translated as CASSLSGWRANTGELFF.

The rearrangement joins TRBV2 to TRBJ2-7; TRBD2 agrees at 8 bases. V was pared by 7 bases and J by 0 bases, with 8 bases of the junction left unmatched. Germline values: CDR1 SNHLY, CDR2 FYNNEI. This CDR3 spans 15 amino acids. The CDR3 region is CASTAIAGSSYEQYF. The CDR3 coding sequence is TGTGCCAGCACCGCGATAGCGGGAAGCTCCTACGAGCAGTACTTC.

This clone was seen only once. The rearrangement joins TRBV19 to TRBJ2-3; 15 bases are shared with TRBD2. The CDR3 consists of 15 residues. Per germline, CDR1 LNHDA and CDR2 SQIVND (reference sequence). V shed 8 bases and J 3 bases; nucleotides not matched to a gene: 3. The CDR3, as DNA: TGTGCCAGTCATGGACTAGCGGGAGGGACAGATACGCAGTATTTT. This encodes CASHGLAGGTDTQYF.